These 22 T cell receptor beta chains originate from one sample sequenced in a study of T-cell reconstitution after alpha-beta-depleted transplantation in children. Researchers prepared the TCRbeta library using unique molecular identifiers, the study reports. MiXCR, applied by TCRdb to the PCR reads, yields one record per CDR3 protein. The sample consists of about a million distinct CDR3 sequences, about 26% of them appearing once. The material was PBMCs, mostly from graft donor cells, obtained 360 days after TCRalphabeta/CD19-depleted stem cell transplant. Receptors originate from a boy in the first two years of life who had a stem cell transplant for SCID, so the T cells may come from the graft donor.

The chain is built from TRBV12-3 or TRBV12-4 and TRBJ2-2; D ambiguous. CDR3 length: 12 amino acids. The V end lost 3 bases, the J end lost 7 bases, and 6 bases lay between the germline ends. Written as DNA, the CDR3 is TGTGCCAGCAGTTTCCGGGTCGGGGAGCTGTTTTTT. Translating it yields CASSFRVGELFF.

DNA of the CDR3: TGTGCCAGCAGTTACTCGAACAACCAAAACATTCAGTACTTC. Translating gives CASSYSNNQNIQYF. The chain recombines TRBV6-5 with TRBJ2-4; no firm D call. The CDR3 has 14 residues. Per germline, CDR1 MNHEY and CDR2 SVGAGI. Trimming took 0 bases from V and 5 from J, leaving 8 bases between them.

This sequence joins TRBV5-1 and TRBJ2-3; D possibly uses TRBD1 or TRBD2 (6 bases each). CDR3 length: 17 residues. Per germline, CDR1 SGHRS and CDR2 YFSETQ. V was trimmed by 3 bases and J by 0 bases, leaving 17 bases between them. This chain's CDR3 is CASSSLGGAGSTDTQYF. CDR3 nucleotide sequence: TGCGCCAGCAGCTCCTTGGGGGGCGCGGGCAGCACAGATACGCAGTATTTT. The variable domain in full, with the rest retrieved from reference TRBV5-1 and TRBJ2-3, is KAGVTQTPRYLIKTRGQQVTLSCSPISGHRSVSWYQQTPGQGLQFLFEYFSETQRNKGNFPGRFSGRQFSNSRSEMNVSTLELGDSALYLCASSSLGGAGSTDTQYFGPGTRLTVL.

The chain uses TRBV12-3 or TRBV12-4 and TRBJ2-1; no clear D gene. V shed 4 bases and J shed 0 bases, with 10 bases lying between them. The CDR3 has 15 amino acids. The CDR3 sequence: CASSSAWVSYNEQFF. CDR3 coding DNA: TGTGCCAGCAGTTCCGCCTGGGTCTCCTACAATGAGCAGTTCTTC.

The chain joins TRBV10-2 to TRBJ2-5; no clear D. Germline assignment: CDR1 WSHSY and CDR2 SAAADI. Trimming removed 2 bases from V and 5 bases from J, with 15 bases in between. CDR3 length: 15 residues. The DNA for the CDR3 is TGCGCCAGCAGTGAGAACAGAGTGGGGTTGGAGACCCAGTACTTC. Translated, it gives CASSENRVGLETQYF.

Only a few counts were recorded for this clonotype. The chain has TRBV6-5 and TRBJ1-1; D ambiguous. The CDR3 contains 15 residues. The ends were cut back, 6 bases at V and 1 base at J, with 15 bases in the middle. Germline V gene data show CDR1 as MNHEY and CDR2 as SVGAGI. The CDR3 here is CASSRYGVTNTEAFF. The CDR3 DNA reads TGTGCCAGCAGCCGGTACGGGGTAACGAACACTGAAGCTTTCTTT.

The genes are TRBV29-1 and TRBJ2-7, with D unclear. The CDR3 extends over 14 amino acids. Looked up from germline, CDR1 is SQVTM and CDR2 is ANQGSEA. V dropped 4 bases and J dropped 5 bases, with 18 bases sitting between them. The CDR3 region has the DNA TGCAGCGTTGGGAGTAGTTTCCGTGTGGACGAGCAGTACTTC. Translated: CSVGSSFRVDEQYF.

The chain employs TRBV10-3 and TRBJ1-3; 7 bases fit TRBD1. V shed 5 bases and J 3 bases; nucleotides not matched to a gene: 10. CDR3 length: 16 amino acids. The germline CDR1 and CDR2 sequences are ENHRY and SYGVKD. This CDR3 is CAISRNQGGFGNTIYF. The CDR3 DNA follows: TGTGCCATCAGTAGAAACCAAGGGGGCTTTGGAAACACCATATATTTT.

This clonotype was detected a few times. The gene calls are TRBV2 and TRBJ2-5, with a tentative D call TRBD1 (7 bases). The germline V gene encodes CDR1 SNHLY and CDR2 FYNNEI. Trimming took 4 bases from V and 5 from J, leaving 32 bases between them. The CDR3 has 20 amino acids. The CDR3 reads CASSVPRGQGTEGTWETQYF. The DNA for the CDR3 is TGTGCCAGCAGTGTACCTAGGGGGCAGGGGACGGAGGGGACATGGGAGACCCAGTACTTC. The whole variable domain, remainder taken from reference TRBV2 and TRBJ2-5, is EPEVTQTPSHQVTQMGQEVILRCVPISNHLYFYWYRQILGQKVEFLVSFYNNEISEKSEIFDDQFSVERPDGSNFTLKIRSTKLEDSAMYFCASSVPRGQGTEGTWETQYFGPGTRLLVL.

This clonotype was found a few times. The rearrangement joins TRBV7-2 to TRBJ2-3; TRBD1 is a possible D gene (6 bases). Per the germline V gene, CDR1 is SGHTA and CDR2 is FQGNSA. V lost 0 bases and J lost 2, with 15 bases in between. This CDR3 region has 17 residues. The CDR3 loop reads CASSLAAGAVDTDTQYF. The CDR3 nucleotides read TGTGCCAGCAGCTTAGCGGCAGGGGCGGTGGACACAGATACGCAGTATTTT.

The gene calls are TRBV27 and TRBJ2-2, with 7 bases that match TRBD2. Germline V CDR1 and CDR2: MNHEY, SMNVEV (reference sequence). The CDR3 spans 15 residues. V lost 6 bases, J lost 4 bases, and 8 bases stayed unmatched. CDR3 in amino acids: CASSREGLGTGELFF. The CDR3, as DNA: TGTGCCAGCAGCAGGGAGGGGCTGGGCACCGGGGAGCTGTTTTTT.

The V and J genes are TRBV6-5 and TRBJ2-1; possibly TRBD1 or TRBD2 for D (5 bases each). The V and J ends lost 3 bases and 5 bases respectively, with 14 bases between them. The CDR3 is 15 amino acids. CDR1 is MNHEY and CDR2 is SVGAGI in the germline V gene. The chain's CDR3 is CASSYPVGANNEQFF. CDR3 nucleotide sequence: TGTGCCAGCAGTTATCCCGTCGGGGCTAACAATGAGCAGTTCTTC.

The chain recombines TRBV12-3 or TRBV12-4 with TRBJ2-6; possibly TRBD2 for D (5 bases). Trimming took off 3 bases at V and 0 bases at J, with 15 bases between the two ends. The CDR3 consists of 18 residues. The CDR3 loop reads CASSFWRTAFSGANVLTF. CDR3 DNA: TGTGCCAGCAGTTTCTGGAGGACGGCCTTCTCTGGGGCCAACGTCCTGACTTTC.

Only a few counts were recorded for this clonotype. The V and J genes are TRBV10-2 and TRBJ2-3; TRBD2 agrees at 8 bases. This CDR3 has 19 residues. Germline-derived CDR1 and CDR2 are WSHSY and SAAADI. Unmatched junction bases numbered 17, after V lost 6 bases and J lost 0 bases. CDR3 sequence: CASSGNESGGRPSTDTQYF. The CDR3 nucleotides are TGCGCCAGCAGCGGGAACGAAAGCGGGGGCCGACCTAGCACAGATACGCAGTATTTT.

In this sample, this clonotype turned up a few times. The chain combines TRBV7-6 with TRBJ2-5; unclear D gene. The CDR3 runs 13 residues. CDR1 and CDR2 from the germline V gene are SGHVS and FNYEAQ. With 4 bases removed from V and 5 bases from J, the gap between germline ends came to 11 bases. The CDR3 spells CASSSLGPETQYF. The CDR3 coding sequence is TGTGCCAGCAGCTCCCTAGGACCGGAGACCCAGTACTTC.

The chain carries TRBV27 and TRBJ2-7; D might be TRBD2 (5 bases). V lost 6 bases to trimming and J lost 1 base, with 19 bases between them. The V gene's germline CDR1 is MNHEY and CDR2 SMNVEV (reference sequence). The CDR3 is 16 residues long. In nucleotides, the CDR3 is TGTGCCAGCAGACCAAGGGTTCTAGACTATTCCTACGAGCAGTACTTC. It is translated as CASRPRVLDYSYEQYF.

This clonotype was seen a handful of times. This rearrangement joins TRBV18 to TRBJ1-2; D remains unclear. The germline V and J ends were trimmed by 5 bases and 8 bases, with 21 bases remaining between them. The CDR3 has 15 amino acids. Per germline, CDR1 KGHSH and CDR2 LQKENI. This chain's CDR3 is CASSASVQNSFGYTF. In DNA form, the CDR3 reads TGTGCCAGCTCAGCTTCGGTTCAGAACTCTTTCGGCTACACCTTC.

The V gene is TRBV7-9, the J gene TRBJ1-2; D call uncertain. The CDR3 runs to 13 residues. Deletions cut 5 bases from V and 0 bases from J, with 7 bases between. CDR1 is SEHNR, CDR2 FQNEAQ, per germline (reference sequence). The CDR3 nucleotides read TGTGCCAGCAGCCAAACACCTAACTATGGCTACACCTTC. It yields the protein CASSQTPNYGYTF.

This clonotype was seen only a few times. The chain employs TRBV20-1 and TRBJ1-5, with D perhaps matching TRBD1 (6 bases). The V and J ends lost 0 bases and 4 bases respectively, with 25 bases between them. The germline V gene encodes CDR1 DFQATT and CDR2 SNEGSKA (reference sequence). The CDR3 extends over 19 amino acids. CDR3 bases: TGCAGTGCTAGAGACCTAAAGGGTAGGACAGTCGGGGATAATCAGCCCCAGCATTTT. Translation gives CSARDLKGRTVGDNQPQHF.

The rearrangement uses TRBV5-1 and TRBJ1-1; D is ambiguous. With 3 bases removed from V and 3 bases from J, the gap between germline ends came to 9 bases. The CDR3 sequence is 13 residues long. Looked up from germline, CDR1 is SGHRS and CDR2 is YFSETQ. The CDR3 loop reads CASSSELYTEAFF. The CDR3 nucleotides are TGCGCCAGCAGCTCAGAACTTTACACTGAAGCTTTCTTT.

The V and J genes are TRBV24-1 and TRBJ2-6; D could derive from TRBD1 or TRBD2 (6 bases each). Germline assignment: CDR1 KGHDR and CDR2 SFDVKD. This CDR3 has 15 amino acids. The V and J ends lost 6 bases and 2 bases respectively, with 10 bases between them. CDR3 sequence: CATSIGGPGANVLTF. CDR3 coding DNA: TGTGCCACCAGTATTGGGGGGCCTGGGGCCAACGTCCTGACTTTC.

V is TRBV7-9 and J is TRBJ2-7; D is possibly TRBD2 (7 bases). Germline values: CDR1 SEHNR, CDR2 FQNEAQ (reference sequence). The CDR3 extends over 17 amino acids. V was shortened by 1 base and J by 0 bases, with 16 bases between the two germline ends. The CDR3 sequence: CASSLGGGLISSYEQYF. As DNA, the CDR3 is TGTGCCAGCAGCTTAGGCGGGGGCCTGATTAGCTCCTACGAGCAGTACTTC. Using reference TRBV7-9 and TRBJ2-7 for the parts outside the CDR3, the full variable domain is DTGVSQNPRHKITKRGQNVTFRCDPISEHNRLYWYRQTLGQGPEFLTYFQNEAQLEKSRLLSDRFSAERPKGSFSTLEIQRTEQGDSAMYLCASSLGGGLISSYEQYFGPGTRLTVT.